This paragraph reports one T cell receptor (beta chain). What it recognizes is unknown. The record originates from a study of follicular helper T cells after annual influenza vaccination. Findings of the study overall: Each annual vaccination recalled recurring oligoclonal ICOS+CD38+ cTfh clonotypes. ICOS+CD38+ cTfh clonality tracked population frequency, and its change tracked circulating plasmablast change. Most later recoveries of Day 7 ICOS+CD38+ clones were ICOS-CD38- cTfh.

The time point denotes: 2015-2016 season, pre-vaccination. The V gene end was trimmed by 2 bases and the J gene end by 4 bases; junction bases not matched to a gene: 3. CDR3 length: 14 residues. Looked up from germline, CDR1 is SGHNT and CDR2 is YYREEE (reference sequence). Data came from immunoSEQ multiplex PCR; TCRdb stores just in-frame clones and leaves some out. The sample has about 2,000 clones; under 80% are singletons. Sample: CXCR5+ CD38+ circulating T follicular helper cells from blood, taken on the day of influenza vaccination. Subset reported: circulating Tfh, non-naive CD4+CXCR5+PD-1+ (ICOS+CD38+ or ICOS-CD38-). This receptor was obtained from an adult who received the influenza vaccine. The chain is built from TRBV5-4 and TRBJ2-5; 9 bases map to TRBD2. CDR3 DNA: TGTGCCAGCAGCTTAGAGCGGGGGGTAGAGACCCAGTACTTC. Translated, it gives CASSLERGVETQYF.